Listed below are T cell receptor beta chains from one sample, sequenced in a study of OX40 agonist ivuxolimab in advanced cancers. Only in-frame clones appear in the TCRdb table, and some are missing; sequencing was by immunoSEQ multiplex PCR. The sample records tens of thousands of clones, around 84% being singletons. Specimen: CD4+ or CD8+ T cells sorted from blood, collected in a trial of the OX40 agonist ivuxolimab. These receptors all come from an adult with an advanced solid tumor such as melanoma, head and neck, liver or kidney cancer. Both conserved end residues are trimmed from each CDR3. Fields, in order: J gene, V gene, CDR3 protein.

TRBJ2-1 TRBV7-9 ASSFPTSGTDEQF
TRBJ2-3 TRBV30 AWTGLAGEESTDTQY
TRBJ2-7 TRBV5-1 ASSLGRVESYEQY
TRBJ1-2 TRBV5-5 ASSKTGFAYGYT
TRBJ2-1 TRBV27 ASTTLAGGLYEQF
TRBJ1-1 TRBV4-1 ASSQVGAGHTEAF
TRBJ2-2 TRBV5-4 ASSFGQGALHGELF
TRBJ2-5 TRBV6-5 ASSYSGGTAGETQY
TRBJ2-3 TRBV10-3 AISGTGGLRTSGKGSTDTQY
TRBJ1-2 TRBV25-1 ASSLGTFYGYT
TRBJ2-3 TRBV9 ASSALTTDTQY
TRBJ1-1 TRBV6-5 ASSYTRLNTEAF
TRBJ2-2 TRBV28 ASALLMNTGELF
TRBJ2-7 TRBV15 ATSRERQEIYEQY